The present TCR beta chain was sequenced within a study of siplizumab effects on memory and regulatory T cells. The mixed lymphocyte reaction cells underwent coculture at 37°C for five to seven days. This clone has a handful of counts. Its antigen is still unknown. The germline V gene encodes CDR1 SGHTA and CDR2 FQGTGA. Trimming shortened V by 1 base and J by 7 bases, and 14 bases separated the two germline ends. The CDR3 length is 15 residues. Measured with immunoSEQ multiplex PCR; TCRdb has only the in-frame clones, and not every one. The sample lists under 3,500 clones, about three fifths occurring once.

Sequenced sample: CFSE-low (dividing) CD8+ T cells sorted from an allogeneic mixed lymphocyte reaction. This receptor was obtained from a human donor in good health; the cells came from an allogeneic mixed lymphocyte reaction. Some clones in this sample may be carry-over from other donors' samples. The chain couples TRBV7-3 to TRBJ2-1; no reliable D call. The CDR3 loop is CASSLMGTLLNEQFF. In DNA, the CDR3 is TGTGCCAGCAGCTTAATGGGAACTCTCCTGAATGAGCAGTTCTTC.